These T cell receptor beta chains were read from a single sample in a study of a mutant IDH1 vaccine in newly diagnosed glioma. These receptors' targets are unknown. Generated by immunoSEQ multiplex PCR, the TCRdb table keeps only in-frame clones and is missing some. There are 50,000 to 70,000 clones in the sample; about 74% occur only once, and 4.7% lies in the top ten. The sequenced sample was PBMCs, obtained from a glioma patient whose treatment included an IDH1 peptide vaccine. These receptor sequences come from a man between 50 and 59 years old with glioma. The CDR3 runs from the conserved cysteine through the conserved F or W. Fields, in order: V gene, D gene, J gene, clone size, CDR3 protein, CDR3 DNA. The D gene is left open where the match is weak. The listing skips clone size in some rows; elsewhere it reads once, few, many or a size class.

V: TRBV6-5; D: TRBD2; J: TRBJ2-3; size: .; CDR3: CACGRGSADTQYF; DNA: TGTGCCTGCGGGCGGGGGTCCGCAGATACGCAGTATTTT
V: TRBV5-1; D: TRBD2; J: TRBJ2-1; size: .; CDR3: CASSSTSGVNEQFF; DNA: TGCGCCAGCAGCTCGACTAGCGGGGTCAATGAGCAGTTCTTC
V: TRBV5-1; D: TRBD2; J: TRBJ2-7; size: .; CDR3: CASSVSGGAYEQYF; DNA: TGCGCCAGCAGCGTGAGCGGGGGGGCGTACGAGCAGTACTTC
V: TRBV5-1; D: .; J: TRBJ1-6; size: few; CDR3: CASSLGDYRVSPLHF; DNA: TGCGCCAGCAGCTTGGGGGATTACAGGGTTTCACCCCTCCACTTT
V: TRBV4-1; D: .; J: TRBJ2-5; size: .; CDR3: CASSLSGLEGIQTQYF; DNA: TGCGCCAGCAGCCTAAGTGGGTTGGAGGGTATACAGACCCAGTACTTC
V: TRBV7-9; D: .; J: TRBJ2-1; size: .; CDR3: CASSLETGEQFF; DNA: TGTGCCAGCAGCTTAGAGACCGGGGAGCAGTTCTTC
V: TRBV28; D: .; J: TRBJ1-1; size: .; CDR3: CASSSDTEAFF; DNA: TGTGCCAGCAGTTCGGACACTGAAGCTTTCTTT
V: TRBV30; D: .; J: TRBJ2-7; size: .; CDR3: CAWSVGAYEQYF; DNA: TGTGCCTGGAGTGTTGGTGCCTACGAGCAGTACTTC
V: TRBV19; D: .; J: TRBJ2-2; size: .; CDR3: CASSIGRQYTGELFF; DNA: TGTGCCAGTAGTATTGGACGACAGTACACCGGGGAGCTGTTTTTT
V: TRBV5-4; D: .; J: TRBJ2-5; size: .; CDR3: CASSKISGGVGSPTQYF; DNA: TGTGCCAGCAGCAAAATATCAGGGGGGGTGGGTAGTCCGACCCAGTACTTC
V: TRBV10-3; D: .; J: TRBJ1-5; size: .; CDR3: CAISERDSNQPQHF; DNA: TGTGCCATCAGTGAGCGGGATAGCAATCAGCCCCAGCATTTT
V: TRBV4-2; D: TRBD1; J: TRBJ2-7; size: .; CDR3: CASSSGDRLSYEQYF; DNA: TGTGCCAGCAGCTCAGGGGACAGACTCTCCTACGAGCAGTACTTC
V: TRBV19; D: .; J: TRBJ1-5; size: once; CDR3: CASSPTDSLYSNQPQHF; DNA: TGTGCCAGTAGTCCCACGGACAGCCTATATAGCAATCAGCCCCAGCATTTT
V: TRBV19; D: .; J: TRBJ1-1; size: .; CDR3: CASSSGVRGTEAFF; DNA: TGTGCCAGTAGTTCAGGGGTCCGGGGCACTGAAGCTTTCTTT
V: TRBV6-1; D: .; J: TRBJ2-2; size: once; CDR3: CASSESLTNTGELFF; DNA: TGTGCCAGCAGTGAGTCCCTAACGAACACCGGGGAGCTGTTTTTT
V: TRBV5-6; D: .; J: TRBJ1-5; size: .; CDR3: CASSRGEDRSQPQHF; DNA: TGTGCCAGCAGTCGGGGTGAGGACAGAAGCCAGCCCCAGCATTTT
V: TRBV28; D: .; J: TRBJ1-1; size: .; CDR3: CASSPTFTKPNTEAFF; DNA: TGTGCCAGCAGTCCCACCTTTACCAAGCCCAACACTGAAGCTTTCTTT
V: TRBV5-4; D: .; J: TRBJ2-5; size: .; CDR3: CASSPGEFETQYF; DNA: TGTGCCAGCAGCCCAGGGGAGTTCGAGACCCAGTACTTC
V: TRBV30; D: .; J: TRBJ1-3; size: .; CDR3: CAWSVNFWGNDGNTIYF; DNA: TGTGCCTGGAGTGTAAATTTCTGGGGGAATGATGGAAACACCATATATTTT
V: TRBV4-1; D: TRBD1; J: TRBJ1-4; size: .; CDR3: CASSQVGGTANEKLFF; DNA: TGCGCCAGCAGCCAAGTTGGAGGGACAGCTAATGAAAAACTGTTTTTT